This T cell receptor (beta chain) was identified in a study of CD8+ T cells in alopecia areata. Treatment indicated: oral pan-JAK inhibitor, 5-10 mg twice daily. Obtained from alopecia areata patients were lesional scalp punch biopsies along with peripheral blood. Germline V lookup: CDR1 LNHNV, CDR2 YYDKDF (reference sequence). The CDR3 spans 12 residues. Trimming pared 1 base from V and 9 bases from J, leaving 9 bases between. cDNA serving as the sequencing template came from extracted, reverse transcribed RNA. Sequencing was performed with immunoSEQ multiplex PCR; in TCRdb, only in-frame clones are kept and a portion is missing. The sample records about 150,000 clones, roughly two thirds being singletons.

The chain couples TRBV15 to TRBJ2-5; D is perhaps TRBD2 (5 bases). The sequences come from CD4+ T cells sorted from blood, collected at week 4, from a patient treated with tofacitinib. The receptor was derived from a human donor with alopecia areata. Here the CDR3 reads CATSRVAEAQYF. CDR3 coding DNA: TGTGCCACCAGCAGAGTTGCGGAGGCCCAGTACTTC.